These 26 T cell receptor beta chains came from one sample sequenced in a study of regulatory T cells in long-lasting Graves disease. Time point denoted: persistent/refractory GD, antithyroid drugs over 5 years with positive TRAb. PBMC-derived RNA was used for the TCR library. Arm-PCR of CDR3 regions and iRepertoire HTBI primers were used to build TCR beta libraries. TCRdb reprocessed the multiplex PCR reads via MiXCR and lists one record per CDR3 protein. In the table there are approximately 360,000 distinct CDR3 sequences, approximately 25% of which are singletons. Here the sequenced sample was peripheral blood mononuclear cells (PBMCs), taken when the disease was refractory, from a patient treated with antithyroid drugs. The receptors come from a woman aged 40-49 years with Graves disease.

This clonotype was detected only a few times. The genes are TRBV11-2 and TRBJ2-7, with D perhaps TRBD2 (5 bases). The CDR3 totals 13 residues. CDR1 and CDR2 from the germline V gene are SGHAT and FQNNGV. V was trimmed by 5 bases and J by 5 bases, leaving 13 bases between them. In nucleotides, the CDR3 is TGTGCCAGCAGCCCCTGGGGAGCGGACGAGCAGTACTTC. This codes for CASSPWGADEQYF.

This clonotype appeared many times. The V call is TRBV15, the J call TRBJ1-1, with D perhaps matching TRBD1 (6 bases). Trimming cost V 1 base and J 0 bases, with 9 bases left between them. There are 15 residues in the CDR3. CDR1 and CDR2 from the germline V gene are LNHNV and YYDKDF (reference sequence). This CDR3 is CATSRGRGMNTEAFF. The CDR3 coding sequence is TGTGCCACCAGCAGAGGAAGGGGGATGAACACTGAAGCTTTCTTT.

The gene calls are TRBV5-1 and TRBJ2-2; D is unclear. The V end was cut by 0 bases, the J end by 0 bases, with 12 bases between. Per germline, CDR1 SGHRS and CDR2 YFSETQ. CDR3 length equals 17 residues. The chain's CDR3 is CASSLEPRYSNTGELFF. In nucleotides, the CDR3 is TGCGCCAGCAGCTTGGAACCTCGGTACTCGAACACCGGGGAGCTGTTTTTT.

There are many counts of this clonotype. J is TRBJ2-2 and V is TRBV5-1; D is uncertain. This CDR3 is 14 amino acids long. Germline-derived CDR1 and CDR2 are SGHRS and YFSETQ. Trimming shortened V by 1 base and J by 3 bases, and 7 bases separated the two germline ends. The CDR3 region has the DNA TGCGCCAGCAGCTTGTTTACGGACACCGGGGAGCTGTTTTTT. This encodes CASSLFTDTGELFF.

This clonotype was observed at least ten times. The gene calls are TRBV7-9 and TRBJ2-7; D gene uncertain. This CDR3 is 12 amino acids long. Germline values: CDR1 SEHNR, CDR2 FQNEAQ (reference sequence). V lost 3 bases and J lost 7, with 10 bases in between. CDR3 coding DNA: TGTGCCAGCAGCTTCCCTTTCGGAGAGCAGTACTTC. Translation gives CASSFPFGEQYF.

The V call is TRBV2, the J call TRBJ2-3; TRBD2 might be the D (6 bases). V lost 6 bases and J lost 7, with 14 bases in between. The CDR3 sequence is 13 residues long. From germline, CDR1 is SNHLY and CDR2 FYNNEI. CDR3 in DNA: TGTGCCAGCAGCTTAGGCCGGGACTATACGCAGTATTTT. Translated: CASSLGRDYTQYF.

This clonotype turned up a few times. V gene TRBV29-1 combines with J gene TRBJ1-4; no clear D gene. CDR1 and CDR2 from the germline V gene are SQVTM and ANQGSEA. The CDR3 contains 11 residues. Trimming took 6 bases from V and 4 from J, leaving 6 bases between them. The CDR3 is CSVRINEKLFF. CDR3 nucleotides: TGCAGCGTACGGATTAATGAAAAACTGTTTTTT.

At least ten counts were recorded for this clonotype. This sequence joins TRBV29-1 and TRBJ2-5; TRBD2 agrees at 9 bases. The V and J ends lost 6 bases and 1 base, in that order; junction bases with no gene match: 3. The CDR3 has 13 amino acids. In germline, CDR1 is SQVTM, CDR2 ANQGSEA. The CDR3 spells CSVLAGAQETQYF. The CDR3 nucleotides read TGCAGCGTCTTAGCGGGAGCCCAAGAGACCCAGTACTTC.

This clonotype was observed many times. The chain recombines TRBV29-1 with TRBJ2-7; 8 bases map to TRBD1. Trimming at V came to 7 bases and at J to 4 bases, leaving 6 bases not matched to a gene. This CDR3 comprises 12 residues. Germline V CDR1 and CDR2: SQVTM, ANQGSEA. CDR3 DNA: TGCAGCGCCCTAGGACAGGGTTACGAGCAGTACTTC. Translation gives CSALGQGYEQYF.

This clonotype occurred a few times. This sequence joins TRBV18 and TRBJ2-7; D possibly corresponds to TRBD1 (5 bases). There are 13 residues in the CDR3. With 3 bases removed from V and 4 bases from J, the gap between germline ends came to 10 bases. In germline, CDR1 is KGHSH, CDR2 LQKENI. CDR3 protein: CASSPDRKYEQYF. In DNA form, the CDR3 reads TGTGCCAGCTCACCCGACAGAAAATACGAGCAGTACTTC.

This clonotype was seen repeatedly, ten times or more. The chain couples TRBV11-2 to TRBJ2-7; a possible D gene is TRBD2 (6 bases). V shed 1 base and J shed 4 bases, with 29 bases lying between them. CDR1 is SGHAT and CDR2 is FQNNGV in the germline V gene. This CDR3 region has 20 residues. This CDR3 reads CASSLVVGGGYGVASYEQYF. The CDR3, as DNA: TGTGCCAGCAGCTTAGTAGTGGGAGGAGGGTATGGTGTCGCCTCGTACGAGCAGTACTTC.

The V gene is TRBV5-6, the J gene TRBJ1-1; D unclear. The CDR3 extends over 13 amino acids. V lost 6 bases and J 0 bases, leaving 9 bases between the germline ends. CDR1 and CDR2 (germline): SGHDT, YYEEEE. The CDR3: CASILWLNTEAFF. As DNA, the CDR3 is TGTGCCAGCATTCTATGGCTGAACACTGAAGCTTTCTTT. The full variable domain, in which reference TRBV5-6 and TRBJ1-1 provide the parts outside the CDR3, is DAGVTQSPTHLIKTRGQQVTLRCSPKSGHDTVSWYQQALGQGPQFIFQYYEEEERQRGNFPDRFSGHQFPNYSSELNVNALLLGDSALYLCASILWLNTEAFFGQGTRLTVV.

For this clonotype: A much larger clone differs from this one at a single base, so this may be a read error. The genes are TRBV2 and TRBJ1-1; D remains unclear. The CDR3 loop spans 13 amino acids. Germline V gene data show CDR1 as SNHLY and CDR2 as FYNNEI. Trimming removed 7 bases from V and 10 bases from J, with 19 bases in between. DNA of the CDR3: TGTGCCAGCACTGCCCACCAGTTCTGGCTAGCTTTCTTT. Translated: CASTAHQFWLAFF.

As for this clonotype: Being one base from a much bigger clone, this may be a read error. The CDR3 DNA sequence: TGTGCCAGCAGCTTATGGACAGCGTACTATGGCTACACCTTC. Translation gives CASSLWTAYYGYTF. This chain connects TRBV5-5 to TRBJ1-2; possibly TRBD1 for D (6 bases). Germline assignment: CDR1 SGHKS and CDR2 YYEKEE (reference sequence). V lost 2 bases, J lost 3 bases, and 11 bases lay in between. The CDR3 totals 14 residues.

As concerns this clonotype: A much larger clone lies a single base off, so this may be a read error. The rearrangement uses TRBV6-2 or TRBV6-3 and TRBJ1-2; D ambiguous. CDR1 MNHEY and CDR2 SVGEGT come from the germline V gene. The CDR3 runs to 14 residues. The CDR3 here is CASTYMGKDYGHTF. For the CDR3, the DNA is TGTGCCAGCACTTACATGGGGAAAGACTATGGCCACACCTTC.

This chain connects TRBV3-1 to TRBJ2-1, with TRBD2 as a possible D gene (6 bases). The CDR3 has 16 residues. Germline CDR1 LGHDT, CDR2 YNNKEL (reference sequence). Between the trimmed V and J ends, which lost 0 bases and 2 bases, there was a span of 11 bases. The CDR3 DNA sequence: TGTGCCAGCAGCCAAGATTGGCTAGCGCCCTACAATGAGCAGTTCTTC. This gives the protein CASSQDWLAPYNEQFF.

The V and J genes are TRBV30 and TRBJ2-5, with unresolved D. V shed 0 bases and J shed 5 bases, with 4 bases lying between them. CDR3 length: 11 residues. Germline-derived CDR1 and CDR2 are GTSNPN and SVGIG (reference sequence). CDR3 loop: CAWSVAETQYF. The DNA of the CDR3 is TGTGCCTGGAGTGTAGCGGAGACCCAGTACTTC.

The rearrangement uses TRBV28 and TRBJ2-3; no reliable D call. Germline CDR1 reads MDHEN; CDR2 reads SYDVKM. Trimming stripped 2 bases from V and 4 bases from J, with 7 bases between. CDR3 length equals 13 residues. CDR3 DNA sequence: TGTGCCAGCAGTTTAATTGGGCCAGATACGCAGTATTTT. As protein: CASSLIGPDTQYF. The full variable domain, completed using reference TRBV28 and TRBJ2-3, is DVKVTQSSRYLVKRTGEKVFLECVQDMDHENMFWYRQDPGLGLRLIYFSYDVKMKEKGDIPEGYSVSREKKERFSLILESASTNQTSMYLCASSLIGPDTQYFGPGTRLTVL.

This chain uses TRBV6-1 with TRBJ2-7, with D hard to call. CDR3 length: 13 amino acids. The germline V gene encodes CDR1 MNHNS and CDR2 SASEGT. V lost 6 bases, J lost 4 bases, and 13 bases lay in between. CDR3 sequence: CASRPFGRYEQYF. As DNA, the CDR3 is TGTGCCAGCAGACCGTTTGGACGGTACGAGCAGTACTTC.

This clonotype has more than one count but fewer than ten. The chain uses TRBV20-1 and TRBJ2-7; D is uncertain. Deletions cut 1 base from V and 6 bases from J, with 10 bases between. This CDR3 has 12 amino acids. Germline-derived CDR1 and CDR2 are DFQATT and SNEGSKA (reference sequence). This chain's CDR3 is CSARVLGREQYF. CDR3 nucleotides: TGCAGTGCTAGAGTGCTAGGACGCGAGCAGTACTTC.

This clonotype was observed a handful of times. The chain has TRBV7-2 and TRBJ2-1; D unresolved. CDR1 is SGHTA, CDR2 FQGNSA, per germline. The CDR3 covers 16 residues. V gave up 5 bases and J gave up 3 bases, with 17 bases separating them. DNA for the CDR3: TGTGCCAGCAGCCCCACCCTAAAGGTTGACTACAATGAGCAGTTCTTC. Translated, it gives CASSPTLKVDYNEQFF.

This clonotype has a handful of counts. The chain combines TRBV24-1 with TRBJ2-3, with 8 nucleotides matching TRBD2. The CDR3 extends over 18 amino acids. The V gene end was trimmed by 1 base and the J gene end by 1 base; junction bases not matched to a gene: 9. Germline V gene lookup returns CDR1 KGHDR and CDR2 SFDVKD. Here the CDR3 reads CATSDLNGRAICTDTQYF. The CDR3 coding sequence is TGTGCCACCAGTGATTTAAACGGGAGGGCGATTTGCACAGATACGCAGTATTTT.

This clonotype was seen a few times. The CDR3: CALAMTLRRTEAFF. CDR3 in DNA: TGTGCCTTAGCGATGACACTCCGACGAACTGAAGCTTTCTTT. The J gene is TRBJ1-1, the V gene TRBV30, with D unclear. V lost 7 bases, J lost 5 bases, and 20 bases lay in between. The germline CDR1 and CDR2 sequences are GTSNPN and SVGIG (reference sequence). This CDR3 region has 14 residues.

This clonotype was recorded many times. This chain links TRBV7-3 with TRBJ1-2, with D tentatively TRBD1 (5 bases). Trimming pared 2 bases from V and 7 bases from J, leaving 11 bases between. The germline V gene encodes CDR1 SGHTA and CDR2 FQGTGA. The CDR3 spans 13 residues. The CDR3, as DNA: TGTGCCAGCAGCTTACCAGGGATGGGTGGCTACACCTTC. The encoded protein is CASSLPGMGGYTF.

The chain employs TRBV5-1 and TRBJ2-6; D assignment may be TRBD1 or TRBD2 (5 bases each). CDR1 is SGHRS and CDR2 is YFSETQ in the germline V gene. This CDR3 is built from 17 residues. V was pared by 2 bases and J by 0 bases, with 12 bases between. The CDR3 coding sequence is TGCGCCAGCAGCTTTAGAGGAGGACACTCTGGGGCCAACGTCCTGACTTTC. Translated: CASSFRGGHSGANVLTF.

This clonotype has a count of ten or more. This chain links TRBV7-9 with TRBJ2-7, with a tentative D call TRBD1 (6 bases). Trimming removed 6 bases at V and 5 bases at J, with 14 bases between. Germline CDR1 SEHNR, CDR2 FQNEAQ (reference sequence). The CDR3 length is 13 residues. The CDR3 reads CASSPFGQHEQYF. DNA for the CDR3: TGTGCCAGCAGTCCCTTCGGACAGCACGAGCAGTACTTC.